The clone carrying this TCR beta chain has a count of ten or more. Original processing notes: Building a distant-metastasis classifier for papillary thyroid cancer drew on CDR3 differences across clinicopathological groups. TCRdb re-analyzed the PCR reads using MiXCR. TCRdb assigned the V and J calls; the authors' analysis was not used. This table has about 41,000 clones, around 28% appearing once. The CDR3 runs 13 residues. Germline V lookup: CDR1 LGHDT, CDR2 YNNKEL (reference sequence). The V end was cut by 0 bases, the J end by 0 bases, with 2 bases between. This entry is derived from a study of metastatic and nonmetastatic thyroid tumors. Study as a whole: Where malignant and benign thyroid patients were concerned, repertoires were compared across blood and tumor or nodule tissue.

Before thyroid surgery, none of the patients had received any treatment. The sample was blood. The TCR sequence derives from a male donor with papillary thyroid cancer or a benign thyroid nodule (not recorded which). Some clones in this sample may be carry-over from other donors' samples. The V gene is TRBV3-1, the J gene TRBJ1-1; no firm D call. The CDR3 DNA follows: TGTGCCAGCAGCCAAGATCTGAACACTGAAGCTTTCTTT. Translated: CASSQDLNTEAFF.